These 5 T cell receptor beta chains share one sample of origin, sequenced in a study of vaccination and CD4 T cells after COVID-19. Sequenced with the Oncomine TCR Beta short-read assay was DNA taken from cultured CD4+ T cells. TCRdb recomputed calls from the PCR reads with MiXCR, one row per CDR3 protein. This table holds about 21,000 distinct CDR3 sequences, 40% to 65% found once. Which antigens these TCRs recognize remains unknown. Specified treatment: approximately 11-day PBMC culture with coronavirus spike peptide pools or control peptides (ViraFEST assay). Sequencing was performed on CD4+ T cells from blood, cultured in vitro. The receptor source for this set is a human donor who had recovered from COVID-19.

This clonotype came up a few times. This chain links TRBV12-3 or TRBV12-4 with TRBJ1-5; a weak D match, TRBD1 (5 bases). There are 11 residues in the CDR3. Deletions cut 7 bases from V and 11 bases from J, with 12 bases between. The CDR3: CASTGGRTQHF. The CDR3 nucleotides are TGTGCCAGCACTGGGGGGAGGACCCAGCATTTT.

The chain employs TRBV12-3 or TRBV12-4 and TRBJ1-2; D gene uncertain. The CDR3 runs 14 residues. V gave up 2 bases and J gave up 7 bases, with 14 bases separating them. The DNA for the CDR3 is TGTGCCAGCAGTTTATACAGACTCACCAGTGGCTACACCTTC. This encodes CASSLYRLTSGYTF.

The chain couples TRBV5-4 to TRBJ2-5; 8 nucleotides align to TRBD2. Germline V CDR1 and CDR2: SGHNT, YYREEE (reference sequence). V trimming: 5 bases; J trimming: 5 bases; junction bases outside the gene matches: 8. The CDR3 extends over 14 amino acids. This chain's CDR3 is CASSLSGSSETQYF. For the CDR3, the DNA is TGTGCCAGCAGTTTGAGCGGGAGTAGCGAGACCCAGTACTTC.

This clonotype was seen more than once but under ten times. V usage is TRBV7-2 and J usage is TRBJ1-5; TRBD1 might be the D (6 bases). Germline CDR1 SGHTA, CDR2 FQGNSA. This CDR3 is 13 amino acids long. Between the trimmed V and J ends, which lost 4 bases and 7 bases, there was a span of 11 bases. The CDR3 DNA sequence: TGTGCCAGCAGCTACAGGGCCCAACAGCCCCAGCATTTT. Translation gives CASSYRAQQPQHF. Full variable domain (missing parts from reference TRBV7-2 and TRBJ1-5): GAGVSQSPSNKVTEKGKDVELRCDPISGHTALYWYRQSLGQGLEFLIYFQGNSAPDKSGLPSDRFSAERTGGSVSTLTIQRTQQEDSAVYLCASSYRAQQPQHFGDGTRLSIL.

The chain has TRBV19 and TRBJ1-5; TRBD1 matches at 8 bases. Germline CDR1 reads LNHDA; CDR2 reads SQIVND (reference sequence). V lost 9 bases and J lost 5; bases outside the gene matches: 12. The CDR3 contains 15 residues. In DNA form, the CDR3 reads TGTGCCAGCCGCAGCGTCCAGACAGGGGATCAGCCCCAGCATTTT. As protein: CASRSVQTGDQPQHF.